This T cell receptor (beta chain) is from a study of shared T cell receptors in the human thymus. Profiled with immunoSEQ multiplex PCR; TCRdb holds only in-frame clones, not every one. Found here are about 710,000 clones, 87% of them singletons; the top ten hold 0.0094%. Trimming shortened V by 2 bases and J by 4 bases, and 21 bases separated the two germline ends. Germline-derived CDR1 and CDR2 are SGHRS and YFSETQ. The CDR3 extends over 17 amino acids. This sample was shared with a second study, whose subject was human thymus T cells. That paper notes: Thymus pieces cut out during corrective heart surgery were the tissue that was used. Highly overlapping thymic repertoires in unrelated individuals were reported by related research.

The sequence derives from a boy under two years old with a congenital heart defect. The V and J genes are TRBV5-1 and TRBJ1-1; D might be TRBD1 (5 bases). The specimen sequenced was thymocytes. The CDR3 here is CASSLKDSRQGPTEAFF. CDR3 DNA: TGCGCCAGCAGCTTAAAAGACAGCCGCCAGGGCCCCACTGAAGCTTTCTTT.